The rows below give T cell receptor beta chains drawn from one sample of a study of blood T cell repertoires in COVID-19. This table comes from immunoSEQ multiplex PCR, and its TCRdb copy is limited to in-frame clones, with some not included. The sample lists 150,000 to 200,000 clones, 70% to 90% occurring once. Material for sequencing was peripheral blood. Receptor source: a human donor in a cohort sampled during active COVID-19. The conserved cysteine and the conserved F or W are not part of the CDR3 here. Each record gives: J gene, V gene, CDR3 protein.

j_gene: TRBJ1-2
v_gene: TRBV7-2
CDR3aa: ASSLLSNYGYT

j_gene: TRBJ2-5
v_gene: TRBV7-8
CDR3aa: ASSLVGAGRAQETQY

j_gene: TRBJ2-3
v_gene: TRBV6-6
CDR3aa: ASSLSADTQY

j_gene: TRBJ2-7
v_gene: TRBV19
CDR3aa: ASRQREPPYEQY

j_gene: TRBJ2-1
v_gene: TRBV4-1
CDR3aa: ASSQGLAGGPGYNEQF

j_gene: TRBJ2-7
v_gene: TRBV6-5
CDR3aa: ASTHRGGRREQY

j_gene: TRBJ1-6
v_gene: TRBV5-4
CDR3aa: ASSLDRAVDSPLH

j_gene: TRBJ1-4
v_gene: TRBV9
CDR3aa: ASSVNSGREKLF

j_gene: TRBJ2-7
v_gene: TRBV5-4
CDR3aa: AYIEGGQNGYEQY

j_gene: TRBJ2-7
v_gene: TRBV5-1
CDR3aa: ASSPGTTGYEQY

j_gene: TRBJ2-3
v_gene: TRBV15
CDR3aa: ATSMRGPTSHTQY

j_gene: TRBJ2-1
v_gene: TRBV9
CDR3aa: ASSVVPSSYNEQF

j_gene: TRBJ2-3
v_gene: TRBV29-1
CDR3aa: SGKTSGGAEDTQY

j_gene: TRBJ2-1
v_gene: TRBV6-2/TRBV6-3
CDR3aa: ASSYSLGTPYNEQF

j_gene: TRBJ2-6
v_gene: TRBV6-5
CDR3aa: ASSYKRGSGANVLT

j_gene: TRBJ2-5
v_gene: TRBV7-2
CDR3aa: ASSRGETQY

j_gene: TRBJ2-1
v_gene: TRBV4-3
CDR3aa: ASSQKGPLAGGALVGEQF

j_gene: TRBJ2-2
v_gene: TRBV10-1
CDR3aa: ASSEVPRGTGELF

j_gene: TRBJ2-7
v_gene: TRBV29-1
CDR3aa: SVSRGEEQY

j_gene: TRBJ1-4
v_gene: TRBV9
CDR3aa: ASSEWGSGNEKLF

j_gene: TRBJ1-6
v_gene: TRBV7-9
CDR3aa: ASSLRDNSPLH

j_gene: TRBJ2-1
v_gene: TRBV3-1/TRBV3-2
CDR3aa: ASSRTIGGWDEQF

j_gene: TRBJ2-3
v_gene: TRBV5-1
CDR3aa: ASSTGTSRTDTQY

j_gene: TRBJ2-1
v_gene: TRBV7-6
CDR3aa: ASSPRTARDNEQF

j_gene: TRBJ1-5
v_gene: TRBV3-1/TRBV3-2
CDR3aa: ASSQWVSRNQPQH

j_gene: TRBJ2-2
v_gene: TRBV2
CDR3aa: ASNQGAQDTGELF

j_gene: TRBJ2-5
v_gene: TRBV5-4
CDR3aa: ASSLRGQGGRGETQY

j_gene: TRBJ1-6
v_gene: TRBV4-2
CDR3aa: ASSQGEPNNSPLH

j_gene: TRBJ2-2
v_gene: TRBV7-2
CDR3aa: ASSLRGQNTGELF

j_gene: TRBJ1-2
v_gene: TRBV5-1
CDR3aa: ASSVGEGYGYT

j_gene: TRBJ1-4
v_gene: TRBV6-6
CDR3aa: ASSSDSSANEKLF

j_gene: TRBJ2-2
v_gene: TRBV5-1
CDR3aa: ASSLGYGELF

j_gene: TRBJ2-2
v_gene: TRBV19
CDR3aa: ASSVAATGELF

j_gene: TRBJ2-1
v_gene: TRBV5-1
CDR3aa: ASSLERLGGGANMGNEQF

j_gene: TRBJ2-7
v_gene: TRBV10-2
CDR3aa: ASSDRLLAAQY

j_gene: TRBJ2-5
v_gene: TRBV18
CDR3aa: ASSPVAHSQETQY

j_gene: TRBJ2-7
v_gene: TRBV30
CDR3aa: AWSVKGRGQRSYEQY

j_gene: TRBJ2-2
v_gene: TRBV21-1
CDR3aa: ASRKRVMLANSNTGELF

j_gene: TRBJ1-3
v_gene: TRBV6-5
CDR3aa: ASSSRGGGNTIY

j_gene: TRBJ2-5
v_gene: TRBV6-1
CDR3aa: ASSETGGQETQY

j_gene: TRBJ1-2
v_gene: TRBV10-3
CDR3aa: AISVGQEVYT

j_gene: TRBJ1-5
v_gene: TRBV6-2/TRBV6-3
CDR3aa: ASSPGQLYSNQPQH

j_gene: TRBJ1-5
v_gene: TRBV19
CDR3aa: ASSTYEGQPQH

j_gene: TRBJ2-5
v_gene: TRBV19
CDR3aa: ASTKGLAGVETQY

j_gene: TRBJ1-2
v_gene: TRBV5-1
CDR3aa: ASSLGNRPKMGYGYT

j_gene: TRBJ2-1
v_gene: TRBV7-9
CDR3aa: ASSLVRLAEQF

j_gene: TRBJ2-7
v_gene: TRBV10-3
CDR3aa: AIRPPGTGGNEQY

j_gene: TRBJ2-3
v_gene: TRBV15
CDR3aa: ATSRRTSGFTDTQY

j_gene: TRBJ2-5
v_gene: TRBV6-2/TRBV6-3
CDR3aa: ASSPDSQETQY

j_gene: TRBJ1-1
v_gene: TRBV6-2/TRBV6-3
CDR3aa: ASSYRSPGTEAF

j_gene: TRBJ2-1
v_gene: TRBV14
CDR3aa: ASSQGLGLSYNEQF

j_gene: TRBJ2-2
v_gene: TRBV2
CDR3aa: ASRAQAGAGELF

j_gene: TRBJ2-2
v_gene: TRBV5-1
CDR3aa: ASSLAQGHTGELF